This TCR beta chain was documented in a study of blood T cell repertoires in COVID-19. Study-wide context: From the United States, Italy and Spain came samples of acute and convalescent COVID-19. Nucleic acid was either cDNA or gDNA, and it came from T cells, B-cell-depleted T cells, or PBMCs.

Germline assignment: CDR1 GTSNPN and CDR2 SVGIG (reference sequence). The V gene lost 2 bases and the J gene lost 5 bases, with 12 bases spanning the gap. The CDR3 is 13 amino acids. Generated by immunoSEQ multiplex PCR, the TCRdb table keeps only in-frame clones and is missing some. The sample lists 60,000 or so clones; 60% to 85% were seen once. The chain carries TRBV30 and TRBJ1-1, with D uncertain. This TCR was sampled from a human donor in a cohort sampled during active COVID-19. Sequencing used peripheral blood. CDR3 region: CAWSQEGYTEAFF. CDR3 nucleotide sequence: TGTGCCTGGAGTCAGGAGGGCTATACTGAAGCTTTCTTT.